This TCR beta chain was sequenced for a study of early T cells in non-severe SARS-CoV-2 infection. Overall study context: With bulk RNA from unsorted whole blood as input, sequencing yielded unpaired chains.

V shed 7 bases and J shed 6 bases, with 19 bases lying between them. Germline CDR1 and CDR2: SQVTM and ANQGSEA. The CDR3 is made up of 14 amino acids. This clonotype was counted a few times. Unique molecular identifiers were attached to individual cDNA molecules. One entry per CDR3 protein results from TCRdb running MiXCR on the 5' RACE reads. The repertoire holds 70,000 to 85,000 distinct CDR3 sequences, with around an eighth as singletons. Sequencing used whole blood. The receptor's source is an adult who was a healthcare worker with PCR-confirmed SARS-CoV-2 infection or an uninfected control (not recorded which). V usage is TRBV29-1 and J usage is TRBJ1-3; D ambiguous. CDR3 in DNA: TGCAGCGGGGCAGTTGGATCGGGAGAAAACACCATATATTTT. It translates to CSGAVGSGENTIYF.